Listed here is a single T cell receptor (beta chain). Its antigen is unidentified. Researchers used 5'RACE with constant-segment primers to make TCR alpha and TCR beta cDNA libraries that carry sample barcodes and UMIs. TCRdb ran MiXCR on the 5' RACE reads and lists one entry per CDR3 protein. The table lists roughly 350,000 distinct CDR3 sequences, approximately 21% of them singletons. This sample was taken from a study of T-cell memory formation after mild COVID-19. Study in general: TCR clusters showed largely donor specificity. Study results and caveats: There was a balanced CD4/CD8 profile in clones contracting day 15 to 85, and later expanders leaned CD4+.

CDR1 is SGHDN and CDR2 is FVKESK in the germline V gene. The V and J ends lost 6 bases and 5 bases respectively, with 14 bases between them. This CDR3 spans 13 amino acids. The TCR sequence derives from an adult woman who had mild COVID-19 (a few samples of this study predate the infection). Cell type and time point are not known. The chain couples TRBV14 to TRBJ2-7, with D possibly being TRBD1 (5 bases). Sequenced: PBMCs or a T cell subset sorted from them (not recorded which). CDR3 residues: CASREWAGNEQYF. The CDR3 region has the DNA TGTGCCAGCAGGGAATGGGCAGGGAACGAGCAGTACTTC. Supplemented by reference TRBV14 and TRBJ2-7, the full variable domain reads EAGVTQFPSHSVIEKGQTVTLRCDPISGHDNLYWYRRVMGKEIKFLLHFVKESKQDESGMPNNRFLAERTGGTYSTLKVQPAELEDSGVYFCASREWAGNEQYFGPGTRLTVT.